Listed below are T cell receptor beta chains from one sample, sequenced in a study of glioma-infiltrating T cells after dendritic cell vaccination. Method: immunoSEQ multiplex PCR; TCRdb's copy keeps in-frame clones and lacks some. This sample has approximately 110,000 clones, with around 90% found just once. The sample in question was blood, obtained after dendritic cell vaccination. These receptors were obtained from a human donor with glioblastoma. Each CDR3 is given with its conserved first and last residue. Fields, in order: J gene, V gene, clone size, D gene, CDR3 protein, CDR3 DNA. D genes are given only for firm matches. Expanded clones are given a class, and other clones once, few, many or no size at all.

TRBJ2-1	TRBV19	NA	NA	CASSILTALDEQFF	TGTGCCAGTAGTATCCTAACCGCACTCGATGAGCAGTTCTTC
TRBJ1-1	TRBV11-1	once	TRBD1	CASSPTTGGYHTEAFF	TGTGCCAGCAGCCCCACGACAGGGGGCTATCACACTGAAGCTTTCTTT
TRBJ2-7	TRBV10-1	NA	TRBD2	CASSAGLDYEQYF	TGCGCCAGCAGCGCCGGACTAGACTACGAGCAGTACTTC
TRBJ1-6	TRBV6-1	NA	NA	CASSEKGNSPLHF	TGTGCCAGCAGTGAAAAGGGGAATTCACCCCTCCACTTT
TRBJ1-1	TRBV7-4	medium-sized	NA	CASSQDRQYLNTEAFF	TGTGCCAGCAGCCAAGACAGACAATACTTGAACACTGAAGCTTTCTTT
TRBJ2-5	TRBV6-1	once	TRBD2	CASSATGTSGVETQYF	TGTGCCAGCAGTGCCACCGGGACTAGCGGGGTGGAGACCCAGTACTTC
TRBJ1-1	TRBV30	NA	NA	CAWSRGLISTGTEAFF	TGTGCCTGGAGTAGAGGTTTAATTTCAACTGGCACTGAAGCTTTCTTT
TRBJ2-2	TRBV30	NA	TRBD2	CAWKPGTSFTGELFF	TGTGCCTGGAAACCGGGGACTAGCTTCACCGGGGAGCTGTTTTTT
TRBJ1-1	TRBV7-8	NA	NA	CASNVAGMDTEAFF	TGTGCCAGCAACGTGGCAGGGATGGACACTGAAGCTTTCTTT
TRBJ2-3	TRBV30	NA	NA	CAWSGGDTQYF	TGTGCCTGGAGTGGAGGGGATACGCAGTATTTT
TRBJ2-7	TRBV12-5	NA	TRBD1	CASGKDRGLHEQYF	TGTGCTAGTGGCAAAGACAGGGGGTTGCACGAGCAGTACTTC
TRBJ2-5	TRBV30	NA	TRBD2	CAWRWGGNRETQYF	TGTGCCTGGAGGTGGGGGGGGAACCGGGAGACCCAGTACTTC
TRBJ1-1	TRBV7-3	NA	TRBD1	CASSLQGAPATEAFF	TGTGCCAGCAGCTTGCAGGGGGCGCCGGCCACTGAAGCTTTCTTT
TRBJ1-4	TRBV5-1	once	NA	CASSLGASNEKLFF	TGCGCCAGCAGCTTGGGGGCCTCCAATGAAAAACTGTTTTTT
TRBJ1-3	TRBV5-1	NA	NA	CASSLGQVTGNTIYF	TGCGCCAGCAGCTTGGGGCAGGTTACTGGAAACACCATATATTTT
TRBJ1-1	TRBV6-1	few	TRBD1	CASSEAGQMNTEAFF	TGTGCCAGCAGTGAAGCGGGACAGATGAACACTGAAGCTTTCTTT
TRBJ1-4	TRBV11-1	NA	NA	CASSSSGGEKLFF	TGTGCCAGCAGCTCCTCGGGCGGGGAAAAACTGTTTTTT
TRBJ2-7	TRBV5-6	NA	TRBD2	CASSLASGEQYF	TGTGCCAGCAGCTTGGCTAGCGGAGAGCAGTACTTC
TRBJ2-3	TRBV9	NA	TRBD2	CASSVDLAGGHGDTQYF	TGTGCCAGCAGCGTAGACCTAGCGGGGGGGCATGGAGATACGCAGTATTTT
TRBJ1-1	TRBV2	NA	NA	CASSGLRVSGEAFF	TGTGCCAGCAGTGGACTCAGGGTGTCAGGTGAAGCTTTCTTT
TRBJ2-3	TRBV30	NA	NA	CAWSVGGAGTDTQYF	TGTGCCTGGAGTGTGGGTGGTGCGGGCACAGATACGCAGTATTTT
TRBJ1-2	TRBV9	NA	NA	CASSPSPGAEGYTF	TGTGCCAGCAGCCCCTCACCAGGGGCCGAAGGCTACACCTTC
TRBJ1-2	TRBV6-5	NA	NA	CASSYSQGRDGYTF	TGTGCCAGCAGTTACTCACAGGGAAGGGATGGCTACACCTTC
TRBJ2-5	TRBV9	NA	NA	CASSQGDRETQYF	TGTGCCAGCAGCCAAGGGGATCGGGAGACCCAGTACTTC
TRBJ1-2	TRBV29-1	NA	NA	CSVDLQGGDYGYTF	TGCAGCGTTGACCTACAGGGAGGGGACTATGGCTACACCTTC
TRBJ2-5	TRBV2	NA	TRBD1	CASRGQAIETQYF	TGTGCCAGCAGGGGACAGGCGATAGAGACCCAGTACTTC
TRBJ1-1	TRBV6-1	once	NA	CASSRDKNTEAFF	TGTGCCAGCAGCCGGGACAAGAACACTGAAGCTTTCTTT
TRBJ2-5	TRBV5-1	NA	NA	CASSSGRGKQETQYF	TGCGCCAGCAGCTCTGGAAGGGGGAAACAAGAGACCCAGTACTTC
TRBJ1-1	TRBV28	NA	NA	CASSLGGGLNTEAFF	TGTGCCAGCAGTTTAGGGGGAGGGCTGAACACTGAAGCTTTCTTT
TRBJ1-6	TRBV21-1	NA	NA	CAAEERHYNSPLHF	TGTGCCGCCGAGGAAAGGCACTATAATTCACCCCTCCACTTT
TRBJ2-1	TRBV6-5	NA	NA	CASSYAPSGLNEQFF	TGTGCCAGCAGTTACGCCCCGAGTGGTCTCAATGAGCAGTTCTTC
TRBJ2-7	TRBV5-1	NA	TRBD2	CASSRTGGMGEQYF	TGCGCCAGCAGCCGCACGGGGGGGATGGGGGAGCAGTACTTC
TRBJ1-1	TRBV7-8	NA	TRBD1	CASSLGTGTGANTEAFF	TGTGCCAGCAGCTTAGGGACCGGGACAGGGGCGAACACTGAAGCTTTCTTT
TRBJ1-1	TRBV19	NA	NA	CASSTTVNTEAFF	TGTGCCAGTAGTACGACAGTGAACACTGAAGCTTTCTTT
TRBJ2-5	TRBV30	NA	TRBD1	CAWKHPGQPEETQYF	TGTGCCTGGAAGCACCCGGGACAGCCAGAAGAGACCCAGTACTTC